This T cell receptor beta chain was identified in a study of blood T cells in healthy people across ages. This CDR3 is 15 amino acids long. Germline V lookup: CDR1 SGHTA, CDR2 FQGNSA. V lost 1 base and J 5 bases, leaving 14 bases between the germline ends. Through a sample-barcoded 5' primer and a J-beta primer mix, a second PCR was run for about 6 to 11 cycles. Each CDR3 protein is one row after TCRdb ran MiXCR on the 5' RACE reads. The sample contains fewer than 2 million distinct CDR3 sequences, about 39% of which appear only once. This TCR was sampled from a human donor in good health. The sample taken for sequencing was blood. This rearrangement joins TRBV7-2 to TRBJ1-1, with D tentatively TRBD1 (6 bases). CDR3 region: CASSLGSRGGTEAFF. As DNA, the CDR3 is TGTGCCAGCAGCTTAGGATCGAGGGGGGGGACTGAAGCTTTCTTT.